The subject of this entry is one T cell receptor (beta chain). This clonotype was seen a few times. No antigen is known for it. Base-call qualities are not available, and no considerably larger clone is one nucleotide away. Immediately after resection, surgical brain or tumor specimens were cryofrozen in liquid nitrogen, with peripheral blood cells collected concurrently. TCR alpha and beta CDR3 regions were amplified with the iRepertoire nested amplicon-rescue multiplex PCR (arm-PCR) platform from RNA. One-step reverse transcription and amplification used roughly 100-400 ng of tissue mRNA or PBMC total RNA as input. After bead purification, a secondary multiplex PCR added Illumina adapters, and libraries were gel-purified between 200 and 400 bp. Demultiplexing relied on internal 6-nucleotide barcodes carried by the libraries. The libraries were sequenced on an Illumina MiSeq using 2x220 or 2x250 nucleotide paired-end reads. The source study handled its data this way. Paired reads were merged using FLASH 1.2.11 and were aligned to the GRCh37 human genome using BWA-MEM, after which TRA and TRB reads were extracted. For V and J assignment, an IMGT-derived reference of cassette sequences and CDR3 motifs that included pseudogenes was used. Reads were translated in three frames, and productive CDR3s were defined as those with a C...FGXG motif and no stop codons. Clonotypes were defined as unique combinations of V-J cassette pair and CDR3 amino acid sequence. Reads were filtered by Hamming distance, with the threshold set by the sequence error rate of each sample in mapped regions. Using fastp trimming at Q25 and MiXCR clonotype assembly, TCRdb reanalyzed the public sequencing data and kept in-frame beta chains. Rows are unified per CDR3 protein, each entry keeping the most common DNA and genes. The V and J calls here are based on TCRdb, not the publication. The sample profile shows about 380,000 distinct CDR3 sequences; 35% to 45% of them were found once. The ten largest clones add up to 12% of the sample.

The sample belongs to a study of glioma-infiltrating T cells (dated by TCRdb to between 2015 and 2016). Describing the broader study: Low-grade gliomas were WHO grade II oligodendrogliomas or astrocytomas, and glioblastomas were WHO grade IV tumors sampled at initial rather than recurrent diagnosis. Dexamethasone was administered to glioma patients for six or fewer days before surgery. Sequencing coverage of 4.5- to 10-fold of some 910,000 peripheral T cells was targeted for blood libraries. TCR alpha- and beta-chain repertoires were sequenced from glioma tissue, non-neoplastic brain tissue and matched peripheral blood mononuclear cells. To measure divergence between tissue and blood T-cell populations, each tissue-infiltrating repertoire was compared with the peripheral blood repertoire of the same patient. The paired cohort comprised three low-grade glioma patients, about 8 primary glioblastoma patients and three non-glioma patients contributing non-neoplastic brain tissue. Results the study describes overall, beyond this receptor: Group comparisons rested on small numbers: three non-neoplastic, three low-grade glioma and 7 or 8 glioblastoma patients. VJ-independent divergence between tissue and blood was lower than expected in non-neoplastic patients but higher than expected in all gliomas, particularly low-grade gliomas. Patients with low tissue-blood divergence were marked by a signature set of shared blood CDR3 motifs, and this signature set was depleted in highly divergent patients. Very few CDR3 sequences were shared between tissue and blood, attributed to high CDR3 diversity and limited sampling.

Per the germline V gene, MGHDK is the CDR1 and SYGVNS is the CDR2. V was cut back by 4 bases and J by 4 bases, leaving a gap of 11 bases between them. From cysteine to phenylalanine, the CDR3 is 15 amino acids long. CDR3 DNA only is kept here, 45 bases in frame from base 1. Sequencing used glioma tissue, nonneoplastic brain tissue, or PBMCs (not recorded which). This receptor was taken from a human donor with low-grade glioma or glioblastoma, undergoing nonglioma brain surgery, or in good health (not recorded which). The sequence is built from TRBV25-1 and TRBJ2-6; the D assignment is uncertain and may be TRBD1 or TRBD2, with 5 bases supporting each. In nucleotides, the sequence is TGTGCCAGCAGTGCTGAATGGGACGGGGCCAACGTCCTGACTTTC. This is translated as CASSAEWDGANVLTF.